The sequence of this T cell receptor (beta chain) was determined in a study of T cells in Graves' hyperthyroidism and ophthalmopathy. Overall study findings and caveats: Expanded thyroid clonotypes (above 0.001) were mostly also found in blood.

TCR beta CDR3 regions were amplified from RNA transcripts. Primed by the HTBI set, a first-round RT-PCR was run on the TCR CDR3. Via MiXCR, TCRdb re-called the multiplex PCR reads, giving one row per CDR3 protein. Among about 570,000 distinct CDR3 sequences listed, around 46% were seen once. Trimming shortened V by 3 bases and J by 0 bases, and 5 bases separated the two germline ends. Per the germline V gene, CDR1 is SQVTM and CDR2 is ANQGSEA. The CDR3 extends over 13 amino acids. This clonotype has a handful of counts. What it binds is unknown. Sequencing was done on a sample of peripheral blood or thyroid tissue (not recorded which). The TCR originated in an adult woman with Graves' disease, either hyperthyroidism or ophthalmopathy (not recorded which). The J gene is TRBJ2-2, the V gene TRBV29-1; D gene unclear. The CDR3 region is CSVDQANTGELFF. The CDR3 bases are TGCAGCGTTGACCAAGCGAACACCGGGGAGCTGTTTTTT.